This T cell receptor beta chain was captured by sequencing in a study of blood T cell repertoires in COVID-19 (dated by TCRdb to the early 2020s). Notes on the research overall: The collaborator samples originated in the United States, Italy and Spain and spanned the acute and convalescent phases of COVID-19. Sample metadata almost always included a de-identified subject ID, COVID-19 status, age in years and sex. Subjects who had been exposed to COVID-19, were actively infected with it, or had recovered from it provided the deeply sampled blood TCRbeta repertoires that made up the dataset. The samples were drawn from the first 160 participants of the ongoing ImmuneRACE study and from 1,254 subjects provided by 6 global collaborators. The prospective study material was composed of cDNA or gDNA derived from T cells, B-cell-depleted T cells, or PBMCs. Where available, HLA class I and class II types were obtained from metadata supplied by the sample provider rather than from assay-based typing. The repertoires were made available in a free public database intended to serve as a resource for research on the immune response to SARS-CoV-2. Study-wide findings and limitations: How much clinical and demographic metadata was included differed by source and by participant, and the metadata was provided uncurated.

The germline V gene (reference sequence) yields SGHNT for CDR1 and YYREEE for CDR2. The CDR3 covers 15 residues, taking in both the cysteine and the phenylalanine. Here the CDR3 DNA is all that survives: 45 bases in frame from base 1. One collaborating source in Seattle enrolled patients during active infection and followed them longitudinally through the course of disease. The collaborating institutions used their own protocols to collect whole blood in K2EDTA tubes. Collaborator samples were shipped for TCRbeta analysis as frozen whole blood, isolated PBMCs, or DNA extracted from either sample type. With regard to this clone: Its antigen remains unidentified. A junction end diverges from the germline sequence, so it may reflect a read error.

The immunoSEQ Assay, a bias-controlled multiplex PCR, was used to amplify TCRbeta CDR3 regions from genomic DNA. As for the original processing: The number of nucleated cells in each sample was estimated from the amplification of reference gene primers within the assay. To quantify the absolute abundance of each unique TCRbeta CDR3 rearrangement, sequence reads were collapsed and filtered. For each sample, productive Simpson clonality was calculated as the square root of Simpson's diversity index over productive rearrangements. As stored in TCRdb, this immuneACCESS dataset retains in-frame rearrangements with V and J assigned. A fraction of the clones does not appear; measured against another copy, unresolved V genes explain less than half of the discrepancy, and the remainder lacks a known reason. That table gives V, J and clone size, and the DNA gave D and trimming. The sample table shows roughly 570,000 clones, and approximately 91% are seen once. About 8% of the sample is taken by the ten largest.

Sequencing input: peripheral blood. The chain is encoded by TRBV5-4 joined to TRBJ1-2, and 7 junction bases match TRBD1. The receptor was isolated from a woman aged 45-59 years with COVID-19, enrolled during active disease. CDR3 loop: CASSSYGGQLYGYTF. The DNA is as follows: TGTGCTAGCAGTTCTTATGGGGGACAGCTCTATGGCTACACCTTC.